This T cell receptor (beta chain) was documented in a study of CD8 T cells in ankylosing spondylitis (dated by TCRdb to about 2017). About the study as a whole: T cell receptor beta repertoires were profiled in healthy donors and ankylosing spondylitis patients so that disease-linked TCR variants could be found. The full study cohort was made up of about two dozen ankylosing spondylitis patients and 108 healthy donors. Peripheral blood was sampled, and synovial fluid was additionally collected from ankylosing spondylitis patients. The paper's findings and limits, for the study overall: Some motif variants were previously reported in synovial fluid and blood of reactive arthritis patients, suggesting common disease-initiation mechanisms. Blood from ankylosing spondylitis patients appeared to be characterized by a TCR beta motif composed of about 8 highly homologous amino acid variants. Significant enrichment of the disease-linked clones was reported in matched synovial fluid samples from ankylosing spondylitis patients. The disease-linked clones showed a CD8+ phenotype and occurred at relatively low frequencies in peripheral blood.

Reading the germline V gene gives CDR1 SGHRS and CDR2 YFSETQ. The CDR3 has 14 amino acids, counting the end cysteine and phenylalanine. Only CDR3 DNA remains: 42 bases, in frame from the first base. This clonotype appeared many times. Its antigen is unknown. One end of the junction varies from germline; a read error may be responsible. The instrument was an Illumina HiSeq 2500. Quantitative 5'-RACE with molecular barcodes was used to prepare TCR beta libraries. The source study handled its data this way. A new computational method, built on a probabilistic model of VDJ rearrangement, was used to identify disease-linked TCR variants. TCRdb itself trimmed the public reads at Q25 with fastp, ran MiXCR and retained productive beta chains. When rows share a CDR3 protein, they turn into one entry using the most common DNA and genes. The V and J calls, along with clone size, are taken from TCRdb and not from the paper's own processing. Recorded for this sample are fewer than 750,000 distinct CDR3 sequences; roughly 20% of them occurred a single time. The ten top clones hold roughly a fifth of the sample.

The chain is made from TRBV5-1 and TRBJ2-7; the D gene lacks a confident call. Sequencing was carried out using blood, either unsorted or a sorted T cell fraction (not recorded which). The sequence was obtained from a male donor with ankylosing spondylitis. The CDR3 in this case is CASSLVGSSYEQYF. The DNA sequence is as follows: TGTGCCAGCAGCTTAGTTGGAAGCTCCTACGAGCAGTACTTC.